This T cell receptor beta chain emerged from a study of response to subunit inactivated influenza vaccine. Study conclusions and caveats: Every seasonal influenza vaccination brings in few new T cells, the authors suggested.

TCRdb reprocessed the RT-PCR reads with MiXCR, giving one entry per CDR3 protein. The sample has more than 150,000 distinct CDR3 sequences, 7.5% to 10% seen once. The germline V and J ends were trimmed by 5 bases and 3 bases, with 11 bases remaining between them. Per germline, CDR1 SGHVS and CDR2 FNYEAQ. This CDR3 region has 13 residues. This clonotype was counted at least ten times. Its antigen remains unknown. This sequence originates from a man aged 50 or older who received an inactivated influenza vaccine. Sequenced here: non-naive T cells sorted from PBMCs, sampled on the day of vaccination. The rearrangement links TRBV7-6 to TRBJ2-7; D may be TRBD1 or TRBD2 (6 bases each). The CDR3 DNA reads as TGTGCCAGCAGCCCGCGGGACAACTACGAGCAGTACTTC. The encoded protein is CASSPRDNYEQYF.